The 24 T cell receptor beta chains below were found in one sample sequenced in a study of T cell responses to AZD1222 COVID-19 vaccine. Repertoires were generated with immunoSEQ multiplex PCR, while TCRdb's copy carries only in-frame clones and drops some. In the table there are approximately 190,000 clones, 80% to 95% of which are singletons. The sample consisted of peripheral blood, taken on day 0 of AZD1222 vaccination. Receptors were obtained from an adult in good health.

This sequence joins TRBV14 and TRBJ1-3; D remains unclear. The CDR3 has 14 residues. In germline, CDR1 is SGHDN, CDR2 FVKESK. Trimming removed 1 base at V and 0 bases at J, with 4 bases between. The CDR3 here is CASSQVNSGNTIYF. DNA of the CDR3: TGTGCCAGCAGCCAAGTTAACTCTGGAAACACCATATATTTT.

The chain has TRBV5-4 and TRBJ2-4; 7 positions agree with TRBD2. The germline V gene encodes CDR1 SGHNT and CDR2 YYREEE (reference sequence). With 4 bases clipped from V and 3 bases from J, the junction kept 7 bases outside the gene matches. The CDR3 sequence is 15 residues long. In DNA, the CDR3 is TGTGCCAGCAGCGGGGGGGGAGAGGGCAAAAACATTCAGTACTTC. This gives the protein CASSGGGEGKNIQYF.

V usage is TRBV5-3 and J usage is TRBJ2-1; TRBD2 matches 15 bases. TRBV5-3 is an ORF, with its function uncertain. Trimming at V came to 4 bases and at J to 0 bases, leaving 8 bases not matched to a gene. The CDR3 extends over 19 amino acids. CDR3 residues: CARSPGLAGGPSSYNEQFF. Written as DNA, the CDR3 is TGTGCCAGAAGCCCGGGACTAGCGGGGGGTCCCAGCTCCTACAATGAGCAGTTCTTC.

The chain joins TRBV7-2 to TRBJ1-5; D is possibly TRBD1 (5 bases). Per germline, CDR1 SGHTA and CDR2 FQGNSA. V lost 5 bases to trimming and J lost 6 bases, with 8 bases between them. The CDR3 length is 12 residues. The CDR3 DNA sequence: TGTGCCAGCAGCCGAGGGGTTCAGCCCCAGCATTTT. Its translation: CASSRGVQPQHF. Variable domain in full (rest from reference TRBV7-2 and TRBJ1-5): GAGVSQSPSNKVTEKGKDVELRCDPISGHTALYWYRQSLGQGLEFLIYFQGNSAPDKSGLPSDRFSAERTGGSVSTLTIQRTQQEDSAVYLCASSRGVQPQHFGDGTRLSIL.

The chain couples TRBV19 to TRBJ1-1; 7 bases agree with TRBD1. Germline V CDR1 and CDR2: LNHDA, SQIVND (reference sequence). The CDR3 loop spans 13 amino acids. V was clipped by 5 bases and J by 7 bases; unmatched bases: 7. CDR3 in amino acids: CASSVTGTVEAFF. For the CDR3, the DNA is TGTGCCAGTAGTGTGACAGGGACGGTTGAAGCTTTCTTT.

The J gene is TRBJ1-1, the V gene TRBV12-3 or TRBV12-4, with D unresolved. Between the trimmed V and J ends, which lost 6 bases and 6 bases, there was a span of 11 bases. The CDR3 spans 12 residues. The CDR3 spells CASSTSAAEAFF. DNA for the CDR3: TGTGCCAGCAGCACTTCGGCCGCTGAAGCTTTCTTT.

This clone was seen just once. CDR3 nucleotides: TGCGCCAGCAGCCTCTCTGCGTCCTATCCTTTCTACACCTTC. It encodes CASSLSASYPFYTF. J is TRBJ1-2 and V is TRBV4-1; no reliable D call. The V gene's germline CDR1 is MGHRA and CDR2 YSYEKL. The CDR3 length is 14 residues. Trimming removed 4 bases at V and 10 bases at J, with 19 bases between.

This chain links TRBV2 with TRBJ1-1; D not resolved. The CDR3 is 13 residues long. Germline V lookup: CDR1 SNHLY, CDR2 FYNNEI. Trimming took 6 bases from V and 2 from J, leaving 10 bases between them. The CDR3 nucleotides are TGTGCCAGCAGCGGACGGAGAAACACTGAAGCTTTCTTT. Translated: CASSGRRNTEAFF.

This chain uses TRBV4-3 with TRBJ1-2; 7 nucleotides align to TRBD1. J gave up 5 bases and V 2 bases, and 11 bases lay outside the gene matches. This CDR3 has 16 residues. Looked up from germline, CDR1 is LGHNA and CDR2 is YSLEER. In nucleotides, the CDR3 is TGCGCCAGCAGCCAATCTCGGACAGGAAAGAAGTATGGCTACACCTTC. Protein sequence: CASSQSRTGKKYGYTF.

V and J are TRBV18 and TRBJ1-2; D is perhaps TRBD1 (6 bases). Trimming took 4 bases from V and 0 from J, leaving 18 bases between them. CDR3 size: 17 residues. Germline lookup yields CDR1 KGHSH and CDR2 LQKENI. This CDR3 is CASSRARGGASNYGYTF. CDR3 DNA sequence: TGTGCCAGCTCACGTGCTAGGGGGGGCGCCTCTAACTATGGCTACACCTTC.

As DNA, the CDR3 is TGTGCCAGCAGTTCCGGACAGGGGGTGTACGAGCAGTACTTC. Its protein is CASSSGQGVYEQYF. The gene calls are TRBV28 and TRBJ2-7; TRBD1 matches 10 bases. CDR3 length: 14 residues. Per the germline V gene, CDR1 is MDHEN and CDR2 is SYDVKM. The V and J ends lost 4 bases and 4 bases, in that order; junction bases with no gene match: 4.

This rearrangement joins TRBV6-5 to TRBJ2-3; D could derive from TRBD1 or TRBD2 (5 bases each). V was shortened by 6 bases and J by 1 base, with 8 bases between the two germline ends. The CDR3 is 13 amino acids. In germline, CDR1 is MNHEY, CDR2 SVGAGI. In DNA, the CDR3 is TGTGCCAGCAGGGGGACGGGCACAGATACGCAGTATTTT. Translating it yields CASRGTGTDTQYF.

The chain combines TRBV10-3 with TRBJ2-7, with 11 bases matching TRBD1. V gave up 8 bases and J gave up 0 bases; unmatched junction bases: 6. Germline-derived CDR1 and CDR2 are ENHRY and SYGVKD. The CDR3 runs to 15 residues. CDR3: CAIAGTGGVSYEQYF. The CDR3 DNA reads as TGTGCCATCGCCGGGACAGGGGGAGTCTCCTACGAGCAGTACTTC.

The rearrangement links TRBV28 to TRBJ2-4; a weak D match, TRBD2 (5 bases). From germline, CDR1 is MDHEN and CDR2 SYDVKM. The CDR3 has 16 amino acids. Trimming took 2 bases from V and 8 from J, leaving 19 bases between them. CDR3 in DNA: TGTGCCAGCAGTTTAGGGGTCGGGGTAGTGGGAGACATTCAGTACTTC. Translating gives CASSLGVGVVGDIQYF. Drawing the rest from reference TRBV28 and TRBJ2-4, the complete variable domain is DVKVTQSSRYLVKRTGEKVFLECVQDMDHENMFWYRQDPGLGLRLIYFSYDVKMKEKGDIPEGYSVSREKKERFSLILESASTNQTSMYLCASSLGVGVVGDIQYFGAGTRLSVL.

This clone was found once. This sequence joins TRBV19 and TRBJ2-6; D remains ambiguous. This CDR3 contains 14 residues. Germline CDR1 LNHDA, CDR2 SQIVND (reference sequence). Trimming left V 10 bases short and J 0 bases short, with 10 bases between. The CDR3 here is CAIGRTSGANVLTF. The DNA of the CDR3 is TGTGCCATCGGACGGACCTCTGGGGCCAACGTCCTGACTTTC.

The J gene is TRBJ1-2, the V gene TRBV4-1, with D unresolved. The V and J ends lost 6 bases and 5 bases respectively, with 13 bases between them. CDR1 is MGHRA, CDR2 YSYEKL, per germline. The CDR3 runs 13 residues. DNA for the CDR3: TGCGCCAGCAGACAGCACCCAGAATATGGCTACACCTTC. Its protein is CASRQHPEYGYTF.

The sample holds one count of this clone. CDR3 loop: CASSLRGNPQYF. In DNA, the CDR3 is TGTGCCAGCAGTCTCAGGGGGAATCCGCAGTATTTT. This chain joins TRBV6-2 or TRBV6-3 and TRBJ2-3, with 7 bases identical to TRBD1. Unmatched junction bases numbered 6, after V lost 5 bases and J lost 10 bases. This CDR3 is 12 amino acids long. Germline V gives CDR1 MNHEY, CDR2 SVGEGT.

The chain links TRBV6-5 to TRBJ2-5; D possibly corresponds to TRBD1 (5 bases). Germline V CDR1 and CDR2: MNHEY, SVGAGI. Deletions cut 0 bases from V and 4 bases from J, with 9 bases between. The CDR3 covers 14 residues. The CDR3 DNA reads as TGTGCCAGCAGTTACTCTGGGCAGGGAGAGACCCAGTACTTC. Amino acids: CASSYSGQGETQYF.

This sequence joins TRBV4-3 and TRBJ1-3; TRBD1 matches 7 bases. Unmatched junction bases numbered 19, after V lost 4 bases and J lost 4 bases. The CDR3 runs to 19 residues. Per germline, CDR1 LGHNA and CDR2 YSLEER. The CDR3 nucleotides read TGCGCCAGCAGCCTAAGTATCACAGGGGTGAGGGGCCCAGGAAACACCATATATTTT. This sequence encodes CASSLSITGVRGPGNTIYF.

The rearrangement uses TRBV5-4 and TRBJ2-2, with D possibly matching TRBD2 (5 bases). Germline assignment: CDR1 SGHNT and CDR2 YYREEE (reference sequence). The V gene lost 6 bases and the J gene lost 0 bases, with 12 bases spanning the gap. This CDR3 has 15 residues. CDR3 in amino acids: CASKDSDSNTGELFF. Written as DNA, the CDR3 is TGTGCCAGCAAAGATAGCGACTCGAACACCGGGGAGCTGTTTTTT.

The chain combines TRBV18 with TRBJ2-7; 7 bases line up with TRBD1. CDR1 and CDR2 (germline): KGHSH, LQKENI. The CDR3 contains 16 residues. Unmatched junction bases numbered 10, after V lost 1 base and J lost 4 bases. In nucleotides, the CDR3 is TGTGCCAGCTCACCACTGGTTCGGACAGGAGGTTACGAGCAGTACTTC. Translated, it gives CASSPLVRTGGYEQYF.

The gene calls are TRBV10-2 and TRBJ2-6, with D uncertain. The V gene's germline CDR1 is WSHSY and CDR2 SAAADI. V gave up 6 bases and J gave up 0 bases, with 15 bases separating them. The CDR3 runs 17 residues. The CDR3 reads CASRLTGPNSGANVLTF. As DNA, the CDR3 is TGCGCCAGCAGACTGACTGGCCCCAACTCTGGGGCCAACGTCCTGACTTTC.

This clone was picked up one time. This chain links TRBV5-1 with TRBJ2-5; a possible D gene is TRBD1 (5 bases). The CDR3 has 15 residues. Germline CDR1 and CDR2: SGHRS and YFSETQ. The V and J ends lost 4 bases and 3 bases respectively, with 16 bases between them. CDR3 nucleotide sequence: TGCGCCAGCAGCCGGGTGGCAGGGTACGAAGAGACCCAGTACTTC. Its protein is CASSRVAGYEETQYF.

This chain uses TRBV28 with TRBJ1-2; D ambiguous. The CDR3 covers 14 residues. The germline gives CDR1 MDHEN, CDR2 SYDVKM. The V and J ends lost 8 bases and 2 bases respectively, with 15 bases between them. DNA for the CDR3: TGTGCCAGCGCCTGGACTGCTACCAACTATGGCTACACCTTC. Its translation is CASAWTATNYGYTF.